This T cell receptor beta chain is drawn from a study of cytomegalovirus exposure and HLA in healthy donors (dated by TCRdb to the late 2010s). The study in broad terms: An earlier analysis of several hundred of the donors reported approximately 280 Gb of sequence data and 95 million to 130 million unique TCR beta sequences obtained from roughly 180 million T cells. An early release that covered fewer than 750 HLA-typed donors contained approximately 320 gigabases of sequencing data and around 80 million unique TCR sequences. Among the approximately 420 genotyped donors, under 90% belonged to the genetic ancestry cluster associated with self-reported Caucasian donors. The study aimed to test whether cataloging public T cell receptors could reveal signatures of past pathogen exposure. The T cell repertoires of several hundred subjects were profiled by immunosequencing and related to cytomegalovirus serostatus. Besides the first cohort of around 670 subjects, a separate validation cohort made up of 120 different subjects was used. To predict cytomegalovirus infection status, the study brought together high-throughput TCR immunosequencing, statistical association of individual TCRs with disease status, and machine learning. A later analysis re-examined previously published TCR beta repertoires from more than 600 donors and added high-resolution HLA genotyping to investigate patterns of TCR occurrence. The later analysis used no new phenotypic data to find candidate immune exposures, relying instead on TCR beta sequences and their occurrence across donors. An earlier analysis of about 620 of the donors applied high-throughput TCR beta sequencing to assess whether each TCR beta V gene segment acted as functional or pseudogenic. Donor age, sex, ethnicity and CMV serostatus were compiled together with the repertoire data. A later genetic analysis used genome-wide SNP genotypes for about three fifths of the 666 donors, treating that subset as a discovery cohort. Every repertoire in the discovery cohort had been generated on one and the same sequencing platform. Both class I and class II loci were covered by HLA typing, at four-digit resolution. The number of donors typed differed by locus, with roughly 620-630 for A, B, C, DRB1 and DQB1, roughly 520 for DQA1, some 570 for DPA1, and around 430 for DPB1. Several DR-DQ haplotypes were handled as single units for association and clustering because linkage in the cohort was strong. Among some 410 genotyped donors of the cohort, an average of roughly 230,000 unique TCR beta nucleotide sequences was sequenced per donor, of which approximately 18% were non-productive.

The library was made by the immunoSEQ multiplex PCR assay. A mixture of 60 forward primers for TCR Vbeta segments and 13 reverse primers for TCR Jbeta segments was used in the multiplex PCR. The CDR3 region of rearranged TCR beta genes was amplified from genomic DNA with a multiplex PCR assay. The amplified TCR beta libraries were sequenced on the Illumina HiSeq System as 87-base-pair reads. Regarding the original processing steps: A later analysis counted 65 million to 90 million unique TCR beta chains across the 670 or so repertoires, and around 9.9 million of these chains were shared by at least two donors. To remove PCR and sequencing errors, raw reads were error-corrected and collapsed into unique sequences using a nearest-neighbor algorithm that merged closely related sequences. CDR3 sequences were aligned to IMGT reference sequences to assign V, D and J gene segments. For a sequence to be retained, a match of at least six nucleotides was required to both a V gene segment and a J gene segment. A rearrangement counted as productive if the CDR3 had no stop codons and remained in frame with V and J, and every other rearrangement counted as non-productive. CDR3 was defined by IMGT convention, running from the second conserved V-encoded cysteine to the conserved J-encoded phenylalanine. Sequences without an unambiguous match to a single V gene segment were excluded from the earlier analysis of a few hundred of the donors. In an earlier analysis of some 590 of the donors, V segments were called functional above 56.7% productive rearrangements and were called segregating when the between-donor standard deviation exceeded 5%. To diagnose cytomegalovirus status from the catalog of TCR beta chain sequences, a statistical classification framework was built. In a later analysis, TCR nucleotide sequences were compared against IMGT/GENE-DB human TR gene sequences so that V and J genes could be assigned. Using the TCRdist pipeline, a later analysis assigned CDR3 sequences along with most-parsimonious VDJ recombination scenarios. In a later analysis, each TCR beta chain was defined by its CDR3 amino acid sequence together with its V-gene family, and reads lacking a unique V-gene family were excluded. As a way to deal with suspected cross-contamination and a sequencing artifact, a later analysis dropped 592 nucleotide sequences that were highly shared and had low generation probability. For each public chain, a later analysis derived a clonal expansion index from normalized ranks of inferred template counts within each repertoire. In a later analysis, generation probabilities were computed using a VDJ recombination model fitted to out-of-frame rearrangements, and the results were checked against IGoR. A later analysis scored TCR-TCR, TCR-HLA and TCR-CMV co-occurrence with hypergeometric tests, applying a repertoire-size bias correction to TCR pairs. To estimate false discovery rates, a later analysis permuted the HLA or CMV assignments 20 times. A later analysis grouped co-occurring TCRs with DBSCAN, adding TCRdist sequence similarity when clustering within HLA-allele-positive subsets. Co-occurrence clustering excluded repertoires with fewer than 30,000 or more than 120,000 public chains, plus five with anomalous nucleotide sharing. TCRdb re-hosts the immuneACCESS table, in-frame sequences only. Its copies lack some clones; in the studies checked, an unresolved V gene accounts for under half of them, and the cause for the rest is not known. V and J calls and clone size come straight from that table; D and trimming were deduced from the DNA. Across this sample there are roughly 63,000 clones, with about 75% seen only once. Around a quarter of the sample is taken by the ten largest.

The cohort was made up of approximately 700 healthy bone marrow donors. At the time of sampling, all cohort members were nominally healthy, though unrecorded immune exposures were likely present. The donor was CMV seropositive and belonged to the group of 250 to 300 seropositive cohort members. Every donor gave a peripheral blood sample, and the peripheral blood mononuclear cells from that sample were used for TCR beta sequencing. The Qiagen DNeasy Blood Extraction Kit was used to extract genomic DNA from the blood cell samples. Trimming costs V 0 bases and J 11 bases, and their ends lie 17 bases apart. Via the germline V gene, CDR1 is LGHNA and CDR2 YSLEER. Spanning cysteine to phenylalanine, the CDR3 consists of 16 amino acids. The DNA shown is the 48-base CDR3, in frame from base 1. Summary of the overall study and its limitations: In a later genetic analysis, a missense DCLRE1C variant was associated with V-gene and J-gene trimming of TCR beta chains, and the association was replicated in an independent cohort. Some IMGT-functional V segments, including TRBV6-2 and TRBV6-3, could not be told apart with the 87-base-pair reads, so those segments were excluded. In this cohort, only TCR beta chains were sequenced, and detectable features were limited by the absence of alpha or paired-chain data. Broadly in line with IMGT annotations, most TCR beta V segments showed up in productive rearrangements about 87% or about 30% of the time in an earlier analysis of 587 of the donors. The sequencing pipeline was judged likely to have produced a cluster of highly shared sequence variants as a technical artifact. In a later analysis, several top co-occurrence clusters were reported to appear linked to parvovirus B19, influenza, CMV and Epstein-Barr virus. A later analysis found that most CMV-associated TCR beta chains appeared HLA-restricted, with HLA associations seemingly driven largely by CMV exposure. In a later analysis, HLA-associated TCR beta chains showed more clonal expansion and lower generation probabilities than non-associated chains that were equally common. The classifier was reported to diagnose cytomegalovirus status with high specificity and sensitivity in both the original and validation cohorts. When HLA alleles, especially DR and DQ, strongly co-occurred, attributing TCR associations to individual alleles was difficult. Most TCR sequences were observed very rarely across donors, whereas some public TCRs were present in many individuals. The authors suggested that the approach could potentially be extended to other disease states and immunological phenotypes. The study gave a list of more than 150 TCR beta chains associated with cytomegalovirus. The only immune exposure information available for the cohort was CMV serostatus. Linkage disequilibrium might explain the correlated functional status among segregating V segments, but an unknown experimental factor could not be ruled out. A few of the identified cytomegalovirus-associated TCR beta chains were confirmed in vitro to be specific for cytomegalovirus antigens. A further reported finding was that TCR beta sequences accurately predicted the HLA-A and HLA-B alleles for most subjects in the first cohort. A later analysis associated about 16,000 TCR beta sequences with specific HLA alleles at a false discovery rate of 0.05. Because counts were too low, under 20 rarely observed V segments, including chromosome 9 orphons, were left out of the earlier analysis of 587 of the donors. Because HLA typing was missing for some donors at each locus, association tests included only the typed subset. Roughly uniform sequencing depth across donors was assumed in presence/absence analyses, although this assumption may not hold. In a later genetic analysis, fewer N-insertions in productive TCRs were reported among donors in an Asian-associated ancestry cluster than the approximately 710-donor mean. According to a later analysis, TCR association rates differed among HLA loci, with DRB1 alleles showing the most associated TCRs and HLA-C alleles showing the fewest.

Notes on this clone: Its cognate antigen has yet to be identified. No per-base quality is available; no much larger clone lies one base away.

The origin of this receptor is a middle-aged woman in good health and CMV-seropositive. The sequence links TRBV4-3 to TRBJ1-6; D gene: possibly TRBD1, on 6 matching bases. Sequenced: PBMCs. The nucleotide sequence is TGCGCCAGCAGCCAAGACCCGACAGGCTCCACAGCACCCCTCCACTTT. It translates to CASSQDPTGSTAPLHF.